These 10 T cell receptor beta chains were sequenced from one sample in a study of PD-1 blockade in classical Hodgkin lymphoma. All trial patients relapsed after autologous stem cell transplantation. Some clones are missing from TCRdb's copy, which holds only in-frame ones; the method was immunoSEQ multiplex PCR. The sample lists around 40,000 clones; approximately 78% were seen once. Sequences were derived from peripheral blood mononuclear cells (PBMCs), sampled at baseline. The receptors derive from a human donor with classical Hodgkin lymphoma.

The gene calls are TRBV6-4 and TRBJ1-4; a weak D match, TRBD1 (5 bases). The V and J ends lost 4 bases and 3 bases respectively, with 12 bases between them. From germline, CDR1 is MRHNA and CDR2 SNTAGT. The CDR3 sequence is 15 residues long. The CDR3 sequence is CASSVNPGANEKLFF. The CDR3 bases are TGTGCCAGCAGTGTCAACCCGGGGGCTAATGAAAAACTGTTTTTT.

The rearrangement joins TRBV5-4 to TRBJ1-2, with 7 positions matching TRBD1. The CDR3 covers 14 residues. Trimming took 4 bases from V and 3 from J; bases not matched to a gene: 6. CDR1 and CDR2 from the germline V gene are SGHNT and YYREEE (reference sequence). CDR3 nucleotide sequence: TGTGCCAGCAGCGTAGGGACAGTACACTATGGCTACACCTTC. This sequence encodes CASSVGTVHYGYTF.

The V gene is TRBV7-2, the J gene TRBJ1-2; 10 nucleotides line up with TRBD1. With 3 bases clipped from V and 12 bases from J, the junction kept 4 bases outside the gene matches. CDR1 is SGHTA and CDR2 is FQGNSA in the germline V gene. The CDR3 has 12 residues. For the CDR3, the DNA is TGTGCCAGCAGCTTGGACAGGGGGGTGAACACCTTC. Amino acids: CASSLDRGVNTF.

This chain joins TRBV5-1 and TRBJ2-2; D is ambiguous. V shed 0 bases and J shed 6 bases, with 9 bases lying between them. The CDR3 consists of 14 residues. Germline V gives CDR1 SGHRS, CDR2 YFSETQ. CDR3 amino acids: CASSLDPRSGELFF. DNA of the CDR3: TGCGCCAGCAGCTTGGATCCAAGGTCCGGGGAGCTGTTTTTT.

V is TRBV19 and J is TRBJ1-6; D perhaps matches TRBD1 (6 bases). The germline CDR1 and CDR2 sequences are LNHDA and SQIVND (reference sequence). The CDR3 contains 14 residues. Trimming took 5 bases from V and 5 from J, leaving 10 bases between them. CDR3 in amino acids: CASSQRGNNSPLHF. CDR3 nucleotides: TGTGCCAGTAGTCAGAGGGGGAATAATTCACCCCTCCACTTT.

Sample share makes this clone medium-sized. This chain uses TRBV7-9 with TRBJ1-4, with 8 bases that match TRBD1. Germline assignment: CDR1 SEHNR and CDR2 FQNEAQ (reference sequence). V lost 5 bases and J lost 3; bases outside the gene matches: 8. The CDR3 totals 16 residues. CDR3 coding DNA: TGTGCCAGCAGCACAAACAGGGGGACGGCTAATGAAAAACTGTTTTTT. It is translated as CASSTNRGTANEKLFF.

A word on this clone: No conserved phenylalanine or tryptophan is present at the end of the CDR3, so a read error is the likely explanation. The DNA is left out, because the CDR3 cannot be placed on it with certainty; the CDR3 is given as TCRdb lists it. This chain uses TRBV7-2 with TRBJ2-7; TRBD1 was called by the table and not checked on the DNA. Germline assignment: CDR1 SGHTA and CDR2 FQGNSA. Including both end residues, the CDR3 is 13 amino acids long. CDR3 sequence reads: CASSLEEFRGLKL.

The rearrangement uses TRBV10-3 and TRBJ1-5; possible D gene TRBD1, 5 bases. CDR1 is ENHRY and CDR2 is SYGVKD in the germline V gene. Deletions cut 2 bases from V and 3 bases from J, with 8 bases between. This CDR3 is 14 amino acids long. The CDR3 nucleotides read TGTGCCATCAGTGAGGCGGGGGTCAATCAGCCCCAGCATTTT. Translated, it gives CAISEAGVNQPQHF.

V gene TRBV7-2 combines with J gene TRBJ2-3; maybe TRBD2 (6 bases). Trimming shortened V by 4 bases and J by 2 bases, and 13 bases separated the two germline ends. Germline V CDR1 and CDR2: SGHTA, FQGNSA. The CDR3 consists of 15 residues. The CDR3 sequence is CASSSTSLSTDTQYF. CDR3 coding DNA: TGTGCCAGCAGCTCCACTAGCCTCTCCACAGATACGCAGTATTTT. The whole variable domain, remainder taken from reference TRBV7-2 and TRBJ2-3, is GAGVSQSPSNKVTEKGKDVELRCDPISGHTALYWYRQSLGQGLEFLIYFQGNSAPDKSGLPSDRFSAERTGGSVSTLTIQRTQQEDSAVYLCASSSTSLSTDTQYFGPGTRLTVL.

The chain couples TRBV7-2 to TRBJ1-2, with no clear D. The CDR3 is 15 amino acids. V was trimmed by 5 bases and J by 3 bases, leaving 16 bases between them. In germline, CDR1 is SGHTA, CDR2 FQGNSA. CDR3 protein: CASSPTGPRDYGYTF. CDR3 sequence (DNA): TGTGCCAGCAGCCCGACCGGGCCGAGGGACTATGGCTACACCTTC.